This T cell receptor beta chain was sequenced in a study of a mutant IDH1 vaccine in newly diagnosed glioma. On the study more broadly: Patients previously underwent radiotherapy, temozolomide, or both, and most underwent both.

Only in-frame clones appear in the TCRdb table, and some are missing; sequencing was by immunoSEQ multiplex PCR. The top ten clones hold roughly 5% of a sample with 50,000 to 75,000 clones, roughly 74% of them seen once. Study-level results: Immune responses induced by the vaccine were seen in just over 90% of patients, spanning multiple MHC alleles.

On this clone itself: Its cognate antigen is unknown.

Time point reported: week 35, safety follow-up. It was 300 ug of mutant IDH1 20-mer peptide that made up each vaccine dose, given with topical imiquimod. Donor tumors were new WHO grade 3 or 4 IDH1-mutant, ATRX-lost astrocytomas. This CDR3 is 13 amino acids long. Germline V gives CDR1 MNHEY, CDR2 SVGAGI. Trimming took off 8 bases at V and 2 bases at J, with 13 bases between the two ends. The chain couples TRBV6-5 to TRBJ2-7; weak D call: TRBD1 (6 bases). The origin of this receptor is a man aged 45-60 years with glioma. Sequences were derived from PBMCs, sampled from a glioma patient whose treatment included an IDH1 peptide vaccine. CDR3 residues: CASQRDTTYEQYF. In DNA, the CDR3 is TGTGCCAGCCAACGGGACACCACCTACGAGCAGTACTTC.